This T cell receptor (beta chain) was found in a study of blood T cell repertoires in COVID-19. The protocol was immunoSEQ multiplex PCR, while the TCRdb copy is restricted to in-frame clones and leaves out a portion. The sample includes a few hundred thousand clones, about 85% seen only once; the top ten take 0.87%. V was cut by 5 bases and J by 5 bases, with 18 bases left in between. There are 16 residues in the CDR3. Germline V CDR1 and CDR2: MGHDK, SYGVNS. The clonotype originates from a human donor with COVID-19, enrolled during active disease. The donor label of this sample is uncertain. Material for sequencing was peripheral blood. The chain couples TRBV25-1 to TRBJ1-4; no clear D gene. CDR3 sequence (DNA): TGTGCCAGCAGTTTGGCCGGAGAGATCCCAAATGAAAAACTGTTTTTT. Translating it yields CASSLAGEIPNEKLFF. Full variable domain (remainder filled in from reference TRBV25-1 and TRBJ1-4): EADIYQTPRYLVIGTGKKITLECSQTMGHDKMYWYQQDPGMELHLIHYSYGVNSTEKGDLSSESTVSRIRTEHFPLTLESARPSHTSQYLCASSLAGEIPNEKLFFGSGTQLSVL.